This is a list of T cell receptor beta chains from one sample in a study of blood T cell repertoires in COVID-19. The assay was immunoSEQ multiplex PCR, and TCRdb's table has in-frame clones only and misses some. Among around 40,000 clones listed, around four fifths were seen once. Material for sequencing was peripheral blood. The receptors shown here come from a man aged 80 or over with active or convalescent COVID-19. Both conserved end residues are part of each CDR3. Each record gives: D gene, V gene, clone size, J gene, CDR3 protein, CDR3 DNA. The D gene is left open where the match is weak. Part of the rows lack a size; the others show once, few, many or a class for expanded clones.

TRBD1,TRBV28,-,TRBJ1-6,CASSLHVGTGGSPLHF,TGTGCCAGCAGTTTACATGTGGGGACAGGGGGTTCACCCCTCCACTTT
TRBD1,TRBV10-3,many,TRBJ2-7,CAISESRDRIYEQYF,TGTGCCATCAGTGAGTCGAGGGACAGAATCTACGAGCAGTACTTC
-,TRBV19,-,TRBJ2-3,CASSSAAALSGDTQYF,TGTGCCAGTAGTTCCGCGGCGGCTCTATCTGGGGATACGCAGTATTTT
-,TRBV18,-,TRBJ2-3,CASSPEQGTTDTQYF,TGTGCCAGCTCACCGGAGCAGGGGACCACAGATACGCAGTATTTT
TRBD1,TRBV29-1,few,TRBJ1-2,CSADQGVNYGYTF,TGCAGCGCTGATCAGGGGGTTAACTATGGCTACACCTTC
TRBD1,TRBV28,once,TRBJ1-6,CASSLDRAPSSPLHF,TGTGCCAGCAGTTTGGACAGGGCCCCGTCTTCACCCCTCCACTTT
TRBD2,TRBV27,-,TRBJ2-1,CASSILAGGSYNEQFF,TGTGCCAGCAGTATCCTAGCGGGAGGGTCCTACAATGAGCAGTTCTTC
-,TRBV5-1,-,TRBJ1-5,CASSQDGNNQPQHF,TGCGCCAGCAGTCAGGACGGGAACAATCAGCCCCAGCATTTT
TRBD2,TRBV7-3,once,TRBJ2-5,CASSRTGAGNRETQYF,TGTGCCAGCAGTCGTACGGGAGCGGGGAACCGGGAGACCCAGTACTTC
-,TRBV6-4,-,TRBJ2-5,CASSDSSRDGETQYF,TGTGCCAGCAGTGACTCGAGCAGGGATGGAGAGACCCAGTACTTC
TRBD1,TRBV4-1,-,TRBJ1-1,CASRPDRQGGTEAFF,TGCGCCAGCAGACCTGATAGACAGGGAGGCACTGAAGCTTTCTTT
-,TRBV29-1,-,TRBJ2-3,CSVDGTSVRLAAAQYF,TGCAGCGTTGACGGGACATCGGTTCGGCTTGCGGCGGCGCAGTATTTT
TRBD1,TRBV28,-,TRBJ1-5,CASSRDRGLYSNQPQHF,TGTGCCAGCAGTCGGGACAGGGGGCTTTATAGCAATCAGCCCCAGCATTTT
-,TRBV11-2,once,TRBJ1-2,CASSLLVSVRNGYTF,TGTGCCAGCAGCTTACTAGTATCTGTGAGGAATGGCTACACCTTC
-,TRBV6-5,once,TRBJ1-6,CASSYGTPFSPLHF,TGTGCCAGCAGTTACGGGACTCCCTTTTCACCCCTCCACTTT
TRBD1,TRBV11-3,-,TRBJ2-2,CASSPGTGRAGELFF,TGTGCCAGCAGCCCGGGGACAGGGCGAGCCGGGGAGCTGTTTTTT
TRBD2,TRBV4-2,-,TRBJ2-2,CASSQGPTGAGTSRSGELFF,TGTGCCAGCAGCCAAGGACCGACGGGGGCGGGGACTAGTAGGTCCGGGGAGCTGTTTTTT
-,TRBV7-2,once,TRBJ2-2,CASSPPRTAGRYTGELFF,TGTGCCAGCAGCCCGCCCCGGACAGCGGGGCGGTACACCGGGGAGCTGTTTTTT
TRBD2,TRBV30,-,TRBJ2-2,CAWSYHPGPGGGELFF,TGTGCCTGGAGTTATCATCCGGGGCCGGGGGGCGGGGAGCTGTTTTTT
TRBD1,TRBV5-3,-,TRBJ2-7,CARSGDRAGEQYF,TGTGCCAGAAGCGGGGACAGGGCGGGCGAGCAGTACTTC
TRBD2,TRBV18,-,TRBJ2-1,CASSLGTSGIYNEQFF,TGTGCCAGCTCACTAGGGACTAGCGGGATATACAATGAGCAGTTCTTC
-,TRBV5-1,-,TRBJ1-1,CASSLKSDTEAFF,TGCGCCAGCAGCTTAAAAAGCGACACTGAAGCTTTCTTT
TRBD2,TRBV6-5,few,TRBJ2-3,CAAKAGGATDTQYF,TGTGCCGCTAAGGCGGGGGGCGCAACAGATACGCAGTATTTT
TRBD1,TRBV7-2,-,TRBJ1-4,CASSRGQAATNEKLFF,TGTGCCAGCAGCCGGGGACAGGCTGCAACTAATGAAAAACTGTTTTTT
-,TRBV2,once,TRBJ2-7,CASSDPGHSYEQYF,TGTGCCAGCAGTGACCCAGGGCACTCCTACGAGCAGTACTTC
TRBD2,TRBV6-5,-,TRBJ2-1,CASSYVRGRGYNEQFF,TGTGCCAGCAGTTACGTTCGCGGGAGGGGCTACAATGAGCAGTTCTTC
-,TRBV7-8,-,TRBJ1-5,CASSLGRAGNQPQHF,TGTGCCAGCAGCTTGGGCAGGGCAGGCAATCAGCCCCAGCATTTT
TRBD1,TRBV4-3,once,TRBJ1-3,CASSEDRVGNTIYF,TGCGCCAGCAGCGAAGACAGGGTTGGAAACACCATATATTTT
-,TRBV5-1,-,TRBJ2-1,CASSPLTGNNEQFF,TGCGCCAGCAGCCCCTTGACAGGTAACAATGAGCAGTTCTTC